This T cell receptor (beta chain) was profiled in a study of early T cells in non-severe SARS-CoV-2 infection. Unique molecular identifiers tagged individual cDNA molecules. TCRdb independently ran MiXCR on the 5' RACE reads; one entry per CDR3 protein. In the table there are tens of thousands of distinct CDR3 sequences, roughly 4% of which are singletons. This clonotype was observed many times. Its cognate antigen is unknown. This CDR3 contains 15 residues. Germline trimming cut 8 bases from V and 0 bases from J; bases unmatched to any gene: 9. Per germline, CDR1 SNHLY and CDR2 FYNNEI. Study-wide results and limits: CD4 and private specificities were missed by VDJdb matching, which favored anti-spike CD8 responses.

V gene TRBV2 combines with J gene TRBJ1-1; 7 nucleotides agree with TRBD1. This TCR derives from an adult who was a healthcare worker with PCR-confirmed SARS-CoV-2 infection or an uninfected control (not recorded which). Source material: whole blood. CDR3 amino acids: CASRPGTEMNTEAFF. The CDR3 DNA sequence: TGTGCCAGCCGTCCCGGGACAGAAATGAACACTGAAGCTTTCTTT. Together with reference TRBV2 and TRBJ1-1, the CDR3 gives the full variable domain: EPEVTQTPSHQVTQMGQEVILRCVPISNHLYFYWYRQILGQKVEFLVSFYNNEISEKSEIFDDQFSVERPDGSNFTLKIRSTKLEDSAMYFCASRPGTEMNTEAFFGQGTRLTVV.